Listed below are T cell receptor beta chains from one sample, sequenced in a study of blood T cell repertoires in COVID-19. Profiled with immunoSEQ multiplex PCR; TCRdb holds only in-frame clones, not every one. The table records 500,000 or so clones, around 90% of them present only once. Sequenced input: PBMCs or T cells enriched from blood (not recorded which). These TCRs come from a woman aged 18-29 years who had recovered from COVID-19. Each CDR3 is given with its conserved first and last residue. A D gene is named only where the DNA matches it firmly. Size is stated for part of the rows, as once, few or many counts, or as a class when the clone is expanded.

V gene,clone size,J gene,D gene,CDR3 protein,CDR3 DNA
TRBV7-9,NA,TRBJ2-2,TRBD2,CASSLAGGTGELFF,TGTGCCAGCAGCTTAGCGGGGGGGACCGGGGAGCTGTTTTTT
TRBV2,NA,TRBJ1-6,TRBD1,CASIPEDRRNSPLHF,TGTGCCAGCATCCCCGAGGACAGGAGAAATTCACCCCTCCACTTT
TRBV28,few,TRBJ1-1,NA,CASSPYMNTEAFF,TGTGCCAGCAGTCCGTACATGAACACTGAAGCTTTCTTT
TRBV6-5,NA,TRBJ2-2,NA,CASSGFTGELFF,TGTGCCAGCTCAGGCTTCACCGGGGAGCTGTTTTTT
TRBV27,NA,TRBJ1-1,TRBD1,CASSSGTGGNTEAFF,TGTGCCAGCAGTTCCGGGACAGGGGGGAACACTGAAGCTTTCTTT
TRBV30,NA,TRBJ1-1,TRBD1,CAWIFTRTGTLNTEAFF,TGTGCCTGGATTTTTACCAGGACAGGCACCCTGAACACTGAAGCTTTCTTT
TRBV7-9,NA,TRBJ1-2,TRBD1,CASSQTPGGTVAVNYGYTF,TGTGCCAGCAGTCAAACACCAGGGGGGACAGTCGCGGTTAACTATGGCTACACCTTC
TRBV9,NA,TRBJ2-7,NA,CASSVEQGYEQYF,TGTGCCAGCAGCGTAGAACAGGGCTACGAGCAGTACTTC
TRBV10-3,NA,TRBJ2-3,NA,CAISEAGSTDTQYF,TGTGCCATCAGTGAGGCAGGATCCACAGATACGCAGTATTTT
TRBV3-1/TRBV3-2,NA,TRBJ1-2,TRBD1,CASSQAYNRGNYGYTF,TGTGCCAGCAGCCAAGCCTACAACAGGGGGAACTATGGCTACACCTTC
TRBV29-1,NA,TRBJ2-2,NA,CSVRAGSGELFF,TGCAGCGTACGGGCGGGGTCCGGGGAGCTGTTTTTT
TRBV19,NA,TRBJ2-5,NA,CASTFGGGEQETQYF,TGTGCCAGTACCTTCGGAGGGGGCGAGCAAGAGACCCAGTACTTC
TRBV11-2,NA,TRBJ1-3,NA,CASSRLRGAARNTIYF,TGTGCCAGCAGCCGCCTTCGGGGGGCGGCCAGAAACACCATATATTTT
TRBV7-8,NA,TRBJ1-6,NA,CASNNQGYSSPLHF,TGTGCCAGCAACAATCAGGGTTACAGTTCACCCCTCCACTTT
TRBV24-1,NA,TRBJ2-2,NA,CATSDRRAGTGELFF,TGTGCCACCAGTGACCGCCGCGCGGGCACCGGGGAGCTGTTTTTT
TRBV2,NA,TRBJ1-3,NA,CASRGTTGNTIYF,TGTGCCAGCCGGGGGACCACTGGAAACACCATATATTTT
TRBV2,once,TRBJ1-1,NA,CASSDRTEAFF,TGTGCCAGCAGTGATCGGACTGAAGCTTTCTTT